This record concerns one T cell receptor (beta chain) sequence. Germline CDR1 reads DFQATT; CDR2 reads SNEGSKA (reference sequence). Trimming removed 6 bases at V and 3 bases at J, with 11 bases between. The CDR3 sequence is 12 residues long. TCRdb re-called the RT-PCR reads with MiXCR, one entry per CDR3 protein. The data show more than 600,000 distinct CDR3 sequences, around 14% seen once. This TCR came from a female donor in good health, serving as a healthy control. Sequenced: memory CD4+ T cells from blood. The chain is built from TRBV20-1 and TRBJ2-5, with no clear D. The CDR3 coding sequence is TGCAGTGCCAGTTTTAGGGAAGAGACCCAGTACTTC. Amino acid sequence: CSASFREETQYF.